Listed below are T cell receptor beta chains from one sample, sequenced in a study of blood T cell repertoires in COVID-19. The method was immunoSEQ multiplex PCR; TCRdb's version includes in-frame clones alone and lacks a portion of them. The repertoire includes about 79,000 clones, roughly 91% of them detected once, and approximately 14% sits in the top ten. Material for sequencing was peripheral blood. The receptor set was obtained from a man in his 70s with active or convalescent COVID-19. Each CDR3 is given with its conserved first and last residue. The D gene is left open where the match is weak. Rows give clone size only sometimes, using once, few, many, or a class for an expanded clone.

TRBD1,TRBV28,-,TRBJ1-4,CASSLGQGGIRGLFF,TGTGCCAGCAGCCTGGGACAGGGGGGAATTCGTGGACTGTTTTTT
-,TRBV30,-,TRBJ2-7,CAWRRGAYEQYF,TGTGCCTGGAGGCGGGGTGCCTACGAGCAGTACTTC
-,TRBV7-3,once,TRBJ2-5,CASSPGVGETQYF,TGTGCCAGCAGCCCGGGGGTCGGAGAGACCCAGTACTTC
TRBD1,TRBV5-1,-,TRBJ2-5,CASSLGQGSETQYF,TGCGCCAGCAGCTTGGGACAGGGAAGTGAGACCCAGTACTTC
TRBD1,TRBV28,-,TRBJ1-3,CASETGGTGNTIYF,TGTGCCAGCGAGACAGGGGGCACTGGAAACACCATATATTTT
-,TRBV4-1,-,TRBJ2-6,CASSPQLSGASSGANALTF,TGCGCCAGCAGCCCCCAACTGTCGGGAGCGTCCTCTGGGGCCAACGCCCTGACTTTC
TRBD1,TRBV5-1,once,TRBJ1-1,CASSLDGTGLPRAFF,TGCGCCAGCAGCCTAGACGGGACAGGCCTCCCCCGAGCTTTCTTT
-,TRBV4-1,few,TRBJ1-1,CASSQAQGFVTEAFF,TGCGCCAGCAGCCAGGCGCAGGGGTTCGTCACTGAAGCTTTCTTT
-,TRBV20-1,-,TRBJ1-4,CSASGQNEKLFF,TGCAGTGCTAGTGGCCAGAATGAAAAACTGTTTTTT
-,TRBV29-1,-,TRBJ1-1,CSVRSGNTEAFF,TGCAGCGTCCGGAGCGGGAACACTGAAGCTTTCTTT
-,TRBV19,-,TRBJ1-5,CASSRGRGNEPQHF,TGTGCCAGTAGTCGAGGCAGGGGTAATGAGCCCCAGCATTTT
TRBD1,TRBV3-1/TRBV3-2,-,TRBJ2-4,CASSQDANRDRVRHRHF,TGTGCCAGCAGCCAAGATGCGAACCGGGACAGGGTTCGCCATCGACACTTC
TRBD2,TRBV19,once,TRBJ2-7,CASSTGLAGGYEQYF,TGTGCCAGTAGTACGGGACTAGCGGGAGGGTACGAGCAGTACTTC
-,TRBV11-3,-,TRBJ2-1,CASSLRGEQFF,TGTGCCAGCAGCTTGCGAGGTGAGCAGTTCTTC
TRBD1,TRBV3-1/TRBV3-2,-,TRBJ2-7,CASSQAAGGFYEQYF,TGTGCCAGCAGCCAAGCTGCAGGGGGTTTCTACGAGCAGTACTTC
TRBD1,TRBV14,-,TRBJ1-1,CASSRWTGTEAFF,TGTGCCAGCAGCCGTTGGACAGGCACTGAAGCTTTCTTT
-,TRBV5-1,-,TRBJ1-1,CASSPLVQSLNTEAFF,TGCGCCAGCAGCCCCCTGGTACAATCTTTGAACACTGAAGCTTTCTTT
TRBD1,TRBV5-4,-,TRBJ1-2,CASSLGDRDVYGYTF,TGTGCCAGCAGCTTGGGGGACAGGGACGTCTATGGCTACACCTTC
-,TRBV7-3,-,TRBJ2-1,CASSPQALENEQFF,TGTGCCAGCAGCCCCCAAGCCCTGGAGAATGAGCAGTTCTTC
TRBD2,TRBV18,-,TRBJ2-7,CASSRGGTSGRLTYEQYF,TGTGCCAGCTCAAGGGGCGGGACTAGCGGGAGGCTCACCTACGAGCAGTACTTC
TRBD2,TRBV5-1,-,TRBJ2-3,CASSLGAGGGTDTQYF,TGCGCCAGCAGCTTGGGAGCGGGAGGGGGCACAGATACGCAGTATTTT
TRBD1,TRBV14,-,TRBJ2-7,CASSHTTGIYEQYF,TGTGCCAGCAGCCACACGACAGGGATCTACGAGCAGTACTTC
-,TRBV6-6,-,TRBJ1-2,CASNGAVYGYTF,TGTGCCAGCAACGGAGCAGTCTATGGCTACACCTTC
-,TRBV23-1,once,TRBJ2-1,CASSPLRETSYNEQFF,TGCGCCAGCAGTCCTCTCCGGGAGACATCCTACAATGAGCAGTTCTTC
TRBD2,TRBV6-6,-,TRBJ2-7,CASSLAGGPYEQYF,TGTGCCAGCAGTTTAGCGGGAGGGCCCTACGAGCAGTACTTC
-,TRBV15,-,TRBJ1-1,CATSRDRGYRAFF,TGTGCCACCAGCAGAGATCGAGGGTACAGAGCTTTCTTT
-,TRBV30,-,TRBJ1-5,CAWSSLGHPNQPQHF,TGTGCCTGGAGTTCCCTCGGACACCCTAATCAGCCCCAGCATTTT
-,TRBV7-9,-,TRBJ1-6,CASSLVPGTPLHF,TGTGCCAGCAGCTTAGTTCCCGGGACACCCCTCCACTTT
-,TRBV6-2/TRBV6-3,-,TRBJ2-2,CASSRLDTNTGELFF,TGTGCCAGCAGCCGACTAGACACGAACACCGGGGAGCTGTTTTTT
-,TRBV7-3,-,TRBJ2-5,CASSLRPGQRQETQYF,TGTGCCAGCAGCTTAAGGCCCGGACAGCGACAAGAGACCCAGTACTTC
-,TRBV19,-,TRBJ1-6,CASTLKGEGNSPLHF,TGTGCCAGTACCCTCAAAGGGGAGGGTAATTCACCCCTCCACTTT
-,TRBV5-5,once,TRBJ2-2,CASHLPGDTGELFF,TGTGCCAGCCACCTCCCGGGTGACACCGGGGAGCTGTTTTTT
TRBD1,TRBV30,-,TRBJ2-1,CAWSVLRGLSYNEQFF,TGTGCCTGGAGTGTCCTGAGGGGGCTATCCTACAATGAGCAGTTCTTC
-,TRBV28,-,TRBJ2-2,CASSTRRLSAGELFF,TGTGCCAGCAGCACGAGAAGATTAAGTGCCGGGGAGCTGTTTTTT
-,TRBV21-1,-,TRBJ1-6,CASSHRQSYNSPLHF,TGTGCCAGCAGCCACCGACAGTCCTATAATTCACCCCTCCACTTT
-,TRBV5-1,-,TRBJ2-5,CASSLGLTTRETQYF,TGCGCCAGCAGTTTGGGGTTAACCACAAGAGAGACCCAGTACTTC
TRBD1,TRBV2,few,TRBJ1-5,CASSEYGTGENQPQHF,TGTGCCAGCAGTGAATACGGGACAGGCGAAAATCAGCCCCAGCATTTT
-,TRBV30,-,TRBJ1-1,CAWSVIQNTEAFF,TGTGCCTGGAGTGTAATCCAGAACACTGAAGCTTTCTTT
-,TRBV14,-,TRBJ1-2,CASSLNQGYGYTF,TGTGCCAGCAGCCTTAACCAGGGCTATGGCTACACCTTC
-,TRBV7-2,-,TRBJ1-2,CASILRGMYGYTF,TGTGCCAGCATCTTGAGGGGGATGTATGGCTACACCTTC
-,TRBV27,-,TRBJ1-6,CASSSQGYNSPLHF,TGTGCCAGCAGTTCCCAGGGCTATAATTCACCCCTCCACTTT
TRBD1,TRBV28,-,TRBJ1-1,CASSSGTGNTEAFF,TGTGCCAGCAGTTCCGGGACAGGGAACACTGAAGCTTTCTTT
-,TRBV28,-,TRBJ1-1,CASSLPPRASGNTEAFF,TGTGCCAGCAGTCTCCCGCCCCGTGCGTCGGGTAACACTGAAGCTTTCTTT
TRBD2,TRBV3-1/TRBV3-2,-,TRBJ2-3,CASSSSRLAAYGTDTQYF,TGTGCCAGCAGCTCCTCCCGACTAGCGGCTTATGGCACAGATACGCAGTATTTT
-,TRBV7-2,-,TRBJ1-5,CASSFGGGLNQPQHF,TGTGCCAGCAGCTTTGGGGGGGGACTCAATCAGCCCCAGCATTTT
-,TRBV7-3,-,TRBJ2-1,CASSLNSVSYNEQFF,TGTGCCAGCAGCTTAAACTCGGTATCATACAATGAGCAGTTCTTC